What follows is one T cell receptor beta chain and its context. No antigen is known for it. The data stem from a study of T cell responses to AZD1222 COVID-19 vaccine. Study-wide results and caveats: The study identified only a handful of AZD1222 recipients as seropositive at baseline. Increases in Spike-specific TCR breadth and depth were seen after two AZD1222 doses. Close to half of all spike-specific TCRs reportedly target regions of the variants that are unmutated. Donors, mostly white British, included more females; clonal diversity was possibly underestimated.

The CDR3 consists of 15 residues. The J segment lost 6 bases and the V segment lost 4 bases, leaving 8 bases of the junction unmatched. Germline V gene lookup returns CDR1 PRHDT and CDR2 FYEKMQ (reference sequence). Some clones are missing from TCRdb's copy, which holds only in-frame ones; the method was immunoSEQ multiplex PCR. The sample lists over 65,000 clones, 90% occurring once. The source material was peripheral blood, sampled on day 0 of AZD1222 vaccination. The chain is built from TRBV13 and TRBJ2-2; 7 bases agree with TRBD1. This sequence originates from an adult in good health. CDR3 DNA sequence: TGTGCCAGCAGCTCACCCGACAGGGCCCCCGGGGAGCTGTTTTTT. The encoded protein is CASSSPDRAPGELFF. Supplemented by reference TRBV13 and TRBJ2-2, the full variable domain reads AAGVIQSPRHLIKEKRETATLKCYPIPRHDTVYWYQQGPGQDPQFLISFYEKMQSDKGSIPDRFSAQQFSDYHSELNMSSLELGDSALYFCASSSPDRAPGELFFGEGSRLTVL.